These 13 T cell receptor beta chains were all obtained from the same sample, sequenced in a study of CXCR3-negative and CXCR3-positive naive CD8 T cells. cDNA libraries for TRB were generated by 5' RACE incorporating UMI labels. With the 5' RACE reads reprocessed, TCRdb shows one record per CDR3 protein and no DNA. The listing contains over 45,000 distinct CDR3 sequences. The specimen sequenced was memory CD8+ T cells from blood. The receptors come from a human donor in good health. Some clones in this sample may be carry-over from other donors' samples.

The CDR3 here is CASSFIQETQYF. The chain recombines TRBV5-6 with TRBJ2-5. CDR3 size: 12 residues. Germline-derived CDR1 and CDR2 are SGHDT and YYEEEE.

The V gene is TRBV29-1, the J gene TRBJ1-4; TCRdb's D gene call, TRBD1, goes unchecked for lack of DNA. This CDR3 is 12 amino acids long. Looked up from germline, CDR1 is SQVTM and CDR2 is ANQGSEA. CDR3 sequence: CSVQGGNEKLFF.

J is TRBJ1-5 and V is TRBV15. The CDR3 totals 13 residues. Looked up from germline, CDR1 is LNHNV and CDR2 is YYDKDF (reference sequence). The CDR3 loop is CATSTNSNQPQHF.

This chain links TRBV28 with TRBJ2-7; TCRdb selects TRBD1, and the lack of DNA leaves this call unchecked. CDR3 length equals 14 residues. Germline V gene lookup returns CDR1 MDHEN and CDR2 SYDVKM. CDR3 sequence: CASSPGTGLYEQYF.

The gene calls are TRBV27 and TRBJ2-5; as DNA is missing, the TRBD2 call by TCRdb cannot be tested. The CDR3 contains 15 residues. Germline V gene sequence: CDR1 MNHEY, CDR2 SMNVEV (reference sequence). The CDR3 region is CASSLGAGLRETQYF.

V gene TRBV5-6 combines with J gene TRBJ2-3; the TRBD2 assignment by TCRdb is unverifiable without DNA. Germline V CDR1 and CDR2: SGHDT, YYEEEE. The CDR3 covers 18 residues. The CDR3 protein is CASSLVLAGGSSTDTQYF. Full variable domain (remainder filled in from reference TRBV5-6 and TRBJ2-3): DAGVTQSPTHLIKTRGQQVTLRCSPKSGHDTVSWYQQALGQGPQFIFQYYEEEERQRGNFPDRFSGHQFPNYSSELNVNALLLGDSALYLCASSLVLAGGSSTDTQYFGPGTRLTVL.

CDR3 protein: CSATGGAETQYF. The V and J genes are TRBV20-1 and TRBJ2-5; the TCRdb call, TRBD1, lacks DNA for checking. The CDR3 spans 12 residues. The germline CDR1 and CDR2 sequences are DFQATT and SNEGSKA (reference sequence).

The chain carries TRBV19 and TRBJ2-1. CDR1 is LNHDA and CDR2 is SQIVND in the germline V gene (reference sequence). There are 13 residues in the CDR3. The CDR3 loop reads CASSMMSNNEQFF.

The CDR3 reads CSANDFRGNTGELFF. This chain connects TRBV20-1 to TRBJ2-2; the TCRdb D gene call, TRBD1, has no DNA to confirm it. Germline lookup yields CDR1 DFQATT and CDR2 SNEGSKA (reference sequence). The CDR3 loop spans 15 amino acids.

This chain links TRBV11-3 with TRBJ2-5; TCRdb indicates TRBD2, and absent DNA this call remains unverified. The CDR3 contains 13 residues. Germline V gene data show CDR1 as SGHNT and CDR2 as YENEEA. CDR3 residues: CASSRTQAETQYF.

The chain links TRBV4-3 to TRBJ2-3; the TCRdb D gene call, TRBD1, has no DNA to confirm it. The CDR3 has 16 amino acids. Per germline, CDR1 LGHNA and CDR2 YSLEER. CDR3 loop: CASSQDFAGETDTQYF.

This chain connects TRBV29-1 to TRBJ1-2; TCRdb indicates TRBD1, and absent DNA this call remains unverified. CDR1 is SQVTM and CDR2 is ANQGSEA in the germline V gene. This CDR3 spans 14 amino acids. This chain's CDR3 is CSVEGAGGHYGYTF.

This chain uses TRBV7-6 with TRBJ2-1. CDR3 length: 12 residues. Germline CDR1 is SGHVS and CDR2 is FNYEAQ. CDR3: CASSLALNEQFF.